This T cell receptor (beta chain) was observed in a study of blood T cell repertoires in COVID-19. Looking at the study overall: Samples of COVID-19 (acute and convalescent) were obtained from the United States, Italy and Spain. In each case, the material was cDNA or gDNA derived from T cells, B-cell-depleted T cells, or PBMCs.

Trimming removed 1 base at V and 6 bases at J, with 5 bases between. The CDR3 has 11 residues. The germline CDR1 and CDR2 sequences are SGHNT and YYREEE (reference sequence). Produced via immunoSEQ multiplex PCR; TCRdb's table is partial and in-frame only. The table has tens of thousands of clones, over 70% seen once; the top ten hold about 9.9%. The sequenced sample was peripheral blood. The sequence came from a human donor in a cohort sampled during active COVID-19. The chain links TRBV5-4 to TRBJ2-7; the D is unclear. CDR3 amino acids: CASSLNSEQYF. The DNA of the CDR3 is TGTGCCAGCAGCTTGAACAGCGAGCAGTACTTC.